This TCR beta chain stems from a study of technical replicates of blood from a handful of donors. Data came from immunoSEQ multiplex PCR; TCRdb stores just in-frame clones and leaves some out. The sample consists of about 82,000 clones, just under 95% of them appearing once. The CDR3 runs to 15 residues. The germline CDR1 and CDR2 sequences are MNHEY and SMNVEV (reference sequence). V was trimmed by 1 base and J by 0 bases, leaving 9 bases between them. The V call is TRBV27, the J call TRBJ2-5; D unresolved. This clonotype originated in a human donor in good health. The sequencing sample was made of T cells isolated from PBMCs. CDR3 loop: CASSLFPPDQETQYF. In DNA form, the CDR3 reads TGTGCCAGCAGTTTATTCCCCCCCGACCAAGAGACCCAGTACTTC.